This is a list of T cell receptor beta chains from one sample in a study of blood T cell repertoires in COVID-19. Profiling relied on immunoSEQ multiplex PCR, and the TCRdb table lists in-frame clones only, not all of them. The sample shows around 78,000 clones, around 89% of them seen only once. Material for sequencing was PBMCs or T cells enriched from blood (not recorded which). The source is a woman in her forties or fifties with acute COVID-19. The CDR3 runs from the conserved cysteine through the conserved F or W. Fields, in order: D gene, clone size, J gene, V gene, CDR3 DNA, CDR3 protein. D genes are given only for firm matches. Only some rows state a clone size, as once, few, many or a class for expanded clones.

D: NA; size: NA; J: TRBJ2-1; V: TRBV5-4; DNA: TGTGCCAGCAGCTGGGGGGGCGTGGGCTCCTACAATGAGCAGTTCTTC; CDR3: CASSWGGVGSYNEQFF
D: NA; size: NA; J: TRBJ2-7; V: TRBV11-1; DNA: TGTGCCAGCAGCTACGGGACTGGTCTCTACGAGCAGTACTTC; CDR3: CASSYGTGLYEQYF
D: NA; size: NA; J: TRBJ2-3; V: TRBV18; DNA: TGTGCCAGCTCACTCCGGGGAGATACGCAGTATTTT; CDR3: CASSLRGDTQYF
D: NA; size: NA; J: TRBJ2-3; V: TRBV20-1; DNA: TGCAGTGTCGACTTCACAGATACGCAGTATTTT; CDR3: CSVDFTDTQYF
D: NA; size: few; J: TRBJ1-1; V: TRBV18; DNA: TGTGCCAGCTCACCTACGAGGTTAGGCTCCGACTTGAACACTGAAGCTTTCTTT; CDR3: CASSPTRLGSDLNTEAFF
D: NA; size: NA; J: TRBJ1-4; V: TRBV3-1/TRBV3-2; DNA: TGTGCCAGCAGCCAAGGATCCCCTATTTATGAAAAACTGTTTTTT; CDR3: CASSQGSPIYEKLFF
D: NA; size: NA; J: TRBJ1-6; V: TRBV7-9; DNA: TGTGCCAGCAGCTTCGACGGGGGGCTTTCACCCCTCCACTTT; CDR3: CASSFDGGLSPLHF
D: TRBD1; size: NA; J: TRBJ1-5; V: TRBV5-5; DNA: TGTGCCAGCAGCTCGGGGACAGGTAGCAATCAGCCCCAGCATTTT; CDR3: CASSSGTGSNQPQHF
D: TRBD1; size: NA; J: TRBJ1-1; V: TRBV7-8; DNA: TGTGCCAGCAGCTTTTGGAGACAGGGGAACACTGAAGCTTTCTTT; CDR3: CASSFWRQGNTEAFF
D: TRBD2; size: NA; J: TRBJ2-3; V: TRBV29-1; DNA: TGCAGCGCTGCTGAGTTGGGAGCGGGATCTTATTTT; CDR3: CSAAELGAGSYF
D: TRBD1; size: NA; J: TRBJ1-6; V: TRBV6-6; DNA: TGTGCCAGCAGTACCCCGGGACAGAATAATTCACCCCTCCACTTT; CDR3: CASSTPGQNNSPLHF
D: NA; size: NA; J: TRBJ2-1; V: TRBV2; DNA: TGTGCCAGCAGTGTGGGTCAGGGATACGATGAGCAGTTCTTC; CDR3: CASSVGQGYDEQFF
D: TRBD1; size: NA; J: TRBJ2-7; V: TRBV5-4; DNA: TGTGCCAGCAGGTTGACAGGGGGTAACTCCTACGAGCAGTACTTC; CDR3: CASRLTGGNSYEQYF
D: NA; size: NA; J: TRBJ1-4; V: TRBV5-1; DNA: TGCGCCAGCAGCTCGGAGACCGGTGCAACTAATGAAAAACTGTTTTTT; CDR3: CASSSETGATNEKLFF
D: TRBD2; size: NA; J: TRBJ2-5; V: TRBV5-6; DNA: TGTGCCAGCATTATAAGCGGGAGGGCCGAGACCCAGTACTTC; CDR3: CASIISGRAETQYF
D: TRBD2; size: NA; J: TRBJ2-3; V: TRBV5-1; DNA: TGCGCCAGCAGCTTGGGACTAGCAGGAGATACGCAGTATTTT; CDR3: CASSLGLAGDTQYF
D: NA; size: NA; J: TRBJ2-5; V: TRBV12-3/TRBV12-4; DNA: TGTGCCAGCAGTTTAGGGACTTACGAGACCCAGTACTTC; CDR3: CASSLGTYETQYF
D: NA; size: NA; J: TRBJ2-1; V: TRBV7-9; DNA: TGTGCCAGCAGCCCCCGGGACGGGAGCTCCTACAATGAGCAGTTCTTC; CDR3: CASSPRDGSSYNEQFF
D: TRBD1; size: NA; J: TRBJ1-2; V: TRBV11-2; DNA: TGTGCCAGCAGCTTAGATAGACAGGGTAGTGGCTACACCTTC; CDR3: CASSLDRQGSGYTF
D: TRBD2; size: NA; J: TRBJ2-1; V: TRBV5-5; DNA: TGTGCCAGCAGCTCTCGACTAGCGGGAGACCGTGAGCAGTTCTTC; CDR3: CASSSRLAGDREQFF
D: TRBD2; size: NA; J: TRBJ2-2; V: TRBV7-7; DNA: TGTGCCAGCAGCTTAACTAGCGGGAACACCGGGGAGCTGTTTTTT; CDR3: CASSLTSGNTGELFF
D: NA; size: few; J: TRBJ2-7; V: TRBV5-1; DNA: TGCGCCAGCAGCTTGGGGCAGAACGACGAGCAGTACTTC; CDR3: CASSLGQNDEQYF
D: TRBD1; size: NA; J: TRBJ2-7; V: TRBV5-6; DNA: TGTGCCAGCAGCCGACAGGGGATGCACGAGCAGTACTTC; CDR3: CASSRQGMHEQYF
D: TRBD2; size: NA; J: TRBJ2-5; V: TRBV5-6; DNA: TGTGCCAGCAGCTTGGGTCTAGCGGGGAATCTCCAAGAGACCCAGTACTTC; CDR3: CASSLGLAGNLQETQYF
D: TRBD1; size: NA; J: TRBJ1-4; V: TRBV12-3/TRBV12-4; DNA: TGTGCCAGCACGGGGACAGCTAATGAAAAACTGTTTTTT; CDR3: CASTGTANEKLFF
D: NA; size: NA; J: TRBJ1-2; V: TRBV15; DNA: TGTGCCACCAGCACAGGGGAAGGCTATGGCTACACCTTC; CDR3: CATSTGEGYGYTF
D: NA; size: NA; J: TRBJ1-1; V: TRBV19; DNA: TGTGCCAGTAGTATGGGGGACTTCGACATGAACACTGAAGCTTTCTTT; CDR3: CASSMGDFDMNTEAFF
D: TRBD1; size: NA; J: TRBJ1-1; V: TRBV15; DNA: TGTGCCACCAGCAGTCCCTCCGGGGACAGGGGGAACACTGAAGCTTTCTTT; CDR3: CATSSPSGDRGNTEAFF
D: TRBD2; size: NA; J: TRBJ2-2; V: TRBV3-1/TRBV3-2; DNA: TGTGCCAGCAGCAGGGGACTAGCGGGAAACACCGGGGAGCTGTTTTTT; CDR3: CASSRGLAGNTGELFF
D: TRBD1; size: NA; J: TRBJ1-4; V: TRBV27; DNA: TGTGCCAGCAGTTCAAGGACAGGGGACGAAAAACTGTTTTTT; CDR3: CASSSRTGDEKLFF
D: TRBD1; size: NA; J: TRBJ1-4; V: TRBV4-2; DNA: TGTGCCAGCAGCCAGGAAGGGACAGGGGGTAATGAAAAACTGTTTTTT; CDR3: CASSQEGTGGNEKLFF
D: NA; size: NA; J: TRBJ2-3; V: TRBV7-9; DNA: TGTGCCAGCAGCTTAGGAAACAGGGTGGTTATGGATACGCAGTATTTT; CDR3: CASSLGNRVVMDTQYF
D: TRBD2; size: NA; J: TRBJ2-7; V: TRBV9; DNA: TGTGCCAGCAGCGCCGGGACTAGCGGCTTTAAAGAGCAGTACTTC; CDR3: CASSAGTSGFKEQYF
D: TRBD1; size: NA; J: TRBJ1-1; V: TRBV7-9; DNA: TGTGCCAGCAGCTTGCAGGGGGTGACTGAAGCTTTCTTT; CDR3: CASSLQGVTEAFF
D: NA; size: NA; J: TRBJ1-2; V: TRBV6-1; DNA: TGTGCCAGCAGTGAAGCTAGAGGAGGAGAGACAGGTGGCTACACCTTC; CDR3: CASSEARGGETGGYTF
D: NA; size: NA; J: TRBJ2-5; V: TRBV10-3; DNA: TGTGCCATCGGAATTTTTGGGGGCAGCCAAGAGACCCAGTACTTC; CDR3: CAIGIFGGSQETQYF
D: NA; size: NA; J: TRBJ1-1; V: TRBV11-2; DNA: TGTGCCAGCAGCTTAGCGTCGAGAATGAGGACTGAAGCTTTCTTT; CDR3: CASSLASRMRTEAFF
D: TRBD1; size: NA; J: TRBJ2-1; V: TRBV28; DNA: TGTGCCAGCAGTTTACCCTCGACAGGGGTTAGGGACAATGAGCAGTTCTTC; CDR3: CASSLPSTGVRDNEQFF
D: NA; size: NA; J: TRBJ2-7; V: TRBV3-1/TRBV3-2; DNA: TGTGCCAGCAGCTCCGAGGGGGACGAGCAGTACTTC; CDR3: CASSSEGDEQYF
D: NA; size: NA; J: TRBJ1-6; V: TRBV15; DNA: TGTGCCACCAGCAGAGTTTTCAGGAATAATTCACCCCTCCACTTT; CDR3: CATSRVFRNNSPLHF
D: NA; size: once; J: TRBJ2-2; V: TRBV7-6; DNA: TGTGCCAGCAGCCCCCGAGGGGGGGGCGGGACCGGGGAGCTGTTTTTT; CDR3: CASSPRGGGGTGELFF
D: NA; size: NA; J: TRBJ1-5; V: TRBV24-1; DNA: TGTGCCACCAGTGATGGGAAGGGGAATCAGCCCCAGCATTTT; CDR3: CATSDGKGNQPQHF
D: TRBD2; size: NA; J: TRBJ2-5; V: TRBV7-8; DNA: TGTGCCAGCAGCGAAGAGGAGACTAGCGGAACAGAGACCCAGTACTTC; CDR3: CASSEEETSGTETQYF
D: TRBD1; size: NA; J: TRBJ2-3; V: TRBV2; DNA: TGTGCCAGCAGTGCTACAGGGGGGCTCGATACGCAGTATTTT; CDR3: CASSATGGLDTQYF
D: TRBD1; size: NA; J: TRBJ2-7; V: TRBV7-8; DNA: TGTGCCAGCACTAGGGACAGGGGCGGCTACGAGCAGTACTTC; CDR3: CASTRDRGGYEQYF
D: NA; size: NA; J: TRBJ2-2; V: TRBV9; DNA: TGTGCCAGCAGCGTAGGTGACCGAGCGGGGGAGCTGTTTTTT; CDR3: CASSVGDRAGELFF
D: NA; size: once; J: TRBJ2-7; V: TRBV5-1; DNA: TGCGCCAGCAGCTTTCACAGGGACTCCTACGAGCAGTACTTC; CDR3: CASSFHRDSYEQYF
D: NA; size: NA; J: TRBJ2-3; V: TRBV3-1/TRBV3-2; DNA: TGTGCCAGCAGCAAAGCTGGGCAGGGGCTTGATACGCAGTATTTT; CDR3: CASSKAGQGLDTQYF
D: NA; size: NA; J: TRBJ1-5; V: TRBV19; DNA: TGTGCCAGTAGTTTTTGGACACTTAGCAATCAGCCCCAGCATTTT; CDR3: CASSFWTLSNQPQHF